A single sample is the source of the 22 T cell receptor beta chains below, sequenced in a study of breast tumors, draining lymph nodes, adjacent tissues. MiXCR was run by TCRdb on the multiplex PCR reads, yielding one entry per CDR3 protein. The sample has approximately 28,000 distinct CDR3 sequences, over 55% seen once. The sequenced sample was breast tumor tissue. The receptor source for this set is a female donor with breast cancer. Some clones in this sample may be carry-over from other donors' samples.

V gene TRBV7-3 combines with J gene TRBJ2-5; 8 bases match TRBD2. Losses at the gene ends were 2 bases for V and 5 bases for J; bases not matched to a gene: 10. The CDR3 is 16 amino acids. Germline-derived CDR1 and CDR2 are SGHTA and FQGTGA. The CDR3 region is CASSLGPGGPEETQYF. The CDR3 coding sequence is TGTGCCAGCAGCTTAGGACCGGGGGGGCCCGAGGAGACCCAGTACTTC.

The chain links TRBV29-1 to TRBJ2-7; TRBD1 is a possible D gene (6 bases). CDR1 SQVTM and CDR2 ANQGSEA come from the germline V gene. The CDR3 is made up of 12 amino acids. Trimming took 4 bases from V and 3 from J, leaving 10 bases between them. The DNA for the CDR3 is TGCAGCGTTGTGTACAGGGACTACGAGCAGTACTTC. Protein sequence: CSVVYRDYEQYF.

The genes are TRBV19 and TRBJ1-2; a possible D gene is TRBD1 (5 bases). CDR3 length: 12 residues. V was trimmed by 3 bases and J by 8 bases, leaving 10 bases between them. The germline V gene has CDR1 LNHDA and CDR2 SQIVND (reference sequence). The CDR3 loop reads CASSMGRAGYTF. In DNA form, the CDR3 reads TGTGCCAGTAGTATGGGCAGGGCGGGCTACACCTTC. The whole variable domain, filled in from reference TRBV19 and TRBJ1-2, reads DGGITQSPKYLFRKEGQNVTLSCEQNLNHDAMYWYRQDPGQGLRLIYYSQIVNDFQKGDIAEGYSVSREKKESFPLTVTSAQKNPTAFYLCASSMGRAGYTFGSGTRLTVV.

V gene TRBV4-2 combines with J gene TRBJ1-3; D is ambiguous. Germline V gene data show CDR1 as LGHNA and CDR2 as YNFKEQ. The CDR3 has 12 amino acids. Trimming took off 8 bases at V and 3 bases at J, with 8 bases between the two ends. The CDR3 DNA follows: TGTGCCAGCCGGAGTGATGGAAACACCATATATTTT. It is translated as CASRSDGNTIYF.

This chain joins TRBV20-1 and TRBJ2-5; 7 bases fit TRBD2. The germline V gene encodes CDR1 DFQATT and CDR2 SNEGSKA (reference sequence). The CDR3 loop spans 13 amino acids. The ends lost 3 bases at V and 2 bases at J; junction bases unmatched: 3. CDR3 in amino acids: CSARGSGQETQYF. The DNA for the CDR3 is TGCAGTGCTAGGGGTAGCGGGCAAGAGACCCAGTACTTC.

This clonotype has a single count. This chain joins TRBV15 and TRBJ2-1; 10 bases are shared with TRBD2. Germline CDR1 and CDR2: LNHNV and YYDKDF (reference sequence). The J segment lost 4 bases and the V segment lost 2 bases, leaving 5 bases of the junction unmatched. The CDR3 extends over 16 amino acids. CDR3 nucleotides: TGTGCCACCAGCAGAATGGGGACTAGCGCTTACAATGAGCAGTTCTTC. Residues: CATSRMGTSAYNEQFF.

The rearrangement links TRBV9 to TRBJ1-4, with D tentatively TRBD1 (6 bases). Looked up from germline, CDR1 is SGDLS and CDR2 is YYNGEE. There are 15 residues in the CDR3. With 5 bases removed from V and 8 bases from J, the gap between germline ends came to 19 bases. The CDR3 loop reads CASSDPQGGREKLFF. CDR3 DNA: TGTGCCAGCAGTGACCCACAGGGTGGTCGGGAAAAACTGTTTTTT.

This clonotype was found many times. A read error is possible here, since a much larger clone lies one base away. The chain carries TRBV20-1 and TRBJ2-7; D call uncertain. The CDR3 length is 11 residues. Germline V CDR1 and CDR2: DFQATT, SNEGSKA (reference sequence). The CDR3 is CSGTDSYEQSF. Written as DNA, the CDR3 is TGCAGTGGAACAGACTCTTACGAGCAGTCCTTC.

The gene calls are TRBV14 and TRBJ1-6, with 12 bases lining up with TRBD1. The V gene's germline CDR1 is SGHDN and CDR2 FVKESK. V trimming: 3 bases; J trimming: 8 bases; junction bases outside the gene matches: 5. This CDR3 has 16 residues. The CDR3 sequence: CASSHVGQGAYSPLHF. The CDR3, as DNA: TGTGCCAGCAGCCACGTGGGACAGGGGGCATATTCACCCCTCCACTTT.

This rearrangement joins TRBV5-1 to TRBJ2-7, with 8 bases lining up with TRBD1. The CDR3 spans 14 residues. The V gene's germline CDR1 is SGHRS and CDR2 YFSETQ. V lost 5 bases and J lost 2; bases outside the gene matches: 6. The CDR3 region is CASSGTGTPYEQYF. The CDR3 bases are TGCGCCAGCAGTGGGACAGGAACCCCCTACGAGCAGTACTTC. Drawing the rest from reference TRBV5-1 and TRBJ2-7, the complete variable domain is KAGVTQTPRYLIKTRGQQVTLSCSPISGHRSVSWYQQTPGQGLQFLFEYFSETQRNKGNFPGRFSGRQFSNSRSEMNVSTLELGDSALYLCASSGTGTPYEQYFGPGTRLTVT.

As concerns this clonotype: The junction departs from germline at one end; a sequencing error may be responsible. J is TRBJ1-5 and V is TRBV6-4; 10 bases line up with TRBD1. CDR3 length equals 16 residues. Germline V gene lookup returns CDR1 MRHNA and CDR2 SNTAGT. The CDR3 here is CAISGPGQGSNQPQHF. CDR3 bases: TGTGCCATCAGTGGGCCGGGACAGGGGAGCAATCAGCCCCAGCATTTT.

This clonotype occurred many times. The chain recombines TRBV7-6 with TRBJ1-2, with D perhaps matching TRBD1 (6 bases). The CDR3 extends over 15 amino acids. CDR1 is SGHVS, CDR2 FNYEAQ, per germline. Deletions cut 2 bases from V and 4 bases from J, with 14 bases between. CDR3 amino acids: CASSLSRGGGYGYTF. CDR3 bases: TGTGCCAGCAGCTTAAGTAGGGGGGGAGGCTATGGCTACACCTTC.

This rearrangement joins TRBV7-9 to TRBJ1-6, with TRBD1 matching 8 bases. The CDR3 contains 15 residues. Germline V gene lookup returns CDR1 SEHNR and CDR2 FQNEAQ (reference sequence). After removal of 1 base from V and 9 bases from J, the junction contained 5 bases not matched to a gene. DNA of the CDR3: TGTGCCAGCAGCTTAGGGCAGGGGGCGCGTTCACCCCTCCACTTT. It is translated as CASSLGQGARSPLHF.

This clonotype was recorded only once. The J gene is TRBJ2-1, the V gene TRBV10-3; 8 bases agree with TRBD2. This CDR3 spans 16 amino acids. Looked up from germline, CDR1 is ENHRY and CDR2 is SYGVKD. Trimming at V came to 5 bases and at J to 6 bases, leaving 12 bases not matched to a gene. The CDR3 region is CAISPRNSGSINEQFF. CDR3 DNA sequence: TGTGCCATCAGTCCAAGAAACAGCGGGAGTATCAATGAGCAGTTCTTC.

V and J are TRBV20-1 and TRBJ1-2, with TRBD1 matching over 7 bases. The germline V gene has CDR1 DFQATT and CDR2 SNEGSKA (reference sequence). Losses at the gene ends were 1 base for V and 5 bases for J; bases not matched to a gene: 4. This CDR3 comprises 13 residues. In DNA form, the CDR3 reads TGCAGTGCTAGAGGACAGGGAAGATATGGCTACACCTTC. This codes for CSARGQGRYGYTF.

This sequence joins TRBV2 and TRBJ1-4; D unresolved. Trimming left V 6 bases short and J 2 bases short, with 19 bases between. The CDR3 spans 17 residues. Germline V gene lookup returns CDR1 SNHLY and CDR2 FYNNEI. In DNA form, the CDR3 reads TGTGCCAGCAGCGCTAGCGTACCCAGTTACACTAATGAAAAACTGTTTTTT. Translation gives CASSASVPSYTNEKLFF.

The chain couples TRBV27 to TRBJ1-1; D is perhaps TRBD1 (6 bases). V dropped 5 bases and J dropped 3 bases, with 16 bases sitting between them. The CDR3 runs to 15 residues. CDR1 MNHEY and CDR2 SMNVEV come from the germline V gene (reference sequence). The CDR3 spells CASSAGTYPDTEAFF. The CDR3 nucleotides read TGTGCCAGCAGTGCCGGGACATACCCGGACACTGAAGCTTTCTTT.

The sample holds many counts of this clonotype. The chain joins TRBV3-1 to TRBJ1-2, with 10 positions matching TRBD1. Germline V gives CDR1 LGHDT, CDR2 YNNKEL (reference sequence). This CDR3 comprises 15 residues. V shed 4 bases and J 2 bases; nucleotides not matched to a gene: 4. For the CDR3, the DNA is TGTGCCAGCAGCCGCTCGGGACAGGGGAACTATGGCTACACCTTC. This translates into CASSRSGQGNYGYTF. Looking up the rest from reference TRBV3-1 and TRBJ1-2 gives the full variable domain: DTAVSQTPKYLVTQMGNDKSIKCEQNLGHDTMYWYKQDSKKFLKIMFSYNNKELIINETVPNRFSPKSPDKAHLNLHINSLELGDSAVYFCASSRSGQGNYGYTFGSGTRLTVV.

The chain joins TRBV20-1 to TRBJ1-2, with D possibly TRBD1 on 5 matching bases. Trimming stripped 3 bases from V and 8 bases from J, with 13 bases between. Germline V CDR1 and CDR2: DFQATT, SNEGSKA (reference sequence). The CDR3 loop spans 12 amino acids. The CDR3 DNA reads TGCAGTGCTAGGGGACTAGCGGGGGGCTACACCTTC. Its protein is CSARGLAGGYTF.

CDR3 nucleotides: TGTGCCAGCAGTTTCTCTAGCGGGCGATGGGGGGGTGCGTACCAAGAGACCCAGTACTTC. Amino acid sequence: CASSFSSGRWGGAYQETQYF. The J gene is TRBJ2-5, the V gene TRBV28; 8 positions match TRBD2. V was clipped by 3 bases and J by 0 bases; unmatched bases: 18. The germline CDR1 and CDR2 sequences are MDHEN and SYDVKM. This CDR3 has 20 amino acids.

DNA of the CDR3: TGTGCCACCAGCAGTCCTTATGAGGGGGGAACCGGGGAGCTGTTTTTT. The encoded protein is CATSSPYEGGTGELFF. V usage is TRBV15 and J usage is TRBJ2-2; tentatively, D is TRBD1 or TRBD2 (6 bases each). The CDR3 is 16 amino acids. Germline CDR1 reads LNHNV; CDR2 reads YYDKDF (reference sequence). Between the trimmed V and J ends, which lost 3 bases and 5 bases, there was a span of 16 bases.

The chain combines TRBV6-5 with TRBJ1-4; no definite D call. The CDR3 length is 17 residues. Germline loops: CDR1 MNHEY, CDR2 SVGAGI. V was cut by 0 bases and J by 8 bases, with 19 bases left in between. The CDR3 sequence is CASSYSRWDHAQEKLFF. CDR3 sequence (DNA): TGTGCCAGCAGTTACTCGAGGTGGGATCATGCACAAGAAAAACTGTTTTTT.